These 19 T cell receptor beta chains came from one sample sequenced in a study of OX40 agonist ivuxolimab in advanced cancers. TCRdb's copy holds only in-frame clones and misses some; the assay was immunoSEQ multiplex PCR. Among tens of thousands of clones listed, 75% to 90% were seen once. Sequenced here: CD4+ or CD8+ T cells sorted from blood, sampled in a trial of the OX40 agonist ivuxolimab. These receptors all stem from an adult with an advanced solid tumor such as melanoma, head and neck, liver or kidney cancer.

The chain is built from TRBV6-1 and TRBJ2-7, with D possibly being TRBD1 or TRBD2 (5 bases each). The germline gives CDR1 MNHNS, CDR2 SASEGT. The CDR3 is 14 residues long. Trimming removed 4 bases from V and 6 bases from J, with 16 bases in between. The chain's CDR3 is CASSGDPGYSEQYF. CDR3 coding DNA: TGTGCCAGCAGTGGGGACCCGGGGTACTCCGAGCAGTACTTC.

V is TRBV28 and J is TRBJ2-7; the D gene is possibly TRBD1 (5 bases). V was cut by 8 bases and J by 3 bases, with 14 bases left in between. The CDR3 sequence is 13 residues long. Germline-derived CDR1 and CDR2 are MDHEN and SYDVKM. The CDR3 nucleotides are TGTGCCAGCGTGGGGCAGGCCCTCTACGAGCAGTACTTC. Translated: CASVGQALYEQYF.

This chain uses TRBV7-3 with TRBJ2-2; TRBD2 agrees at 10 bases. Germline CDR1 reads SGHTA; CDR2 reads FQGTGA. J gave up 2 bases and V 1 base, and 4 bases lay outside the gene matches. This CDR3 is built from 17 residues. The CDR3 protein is CASSLRAGGPNTGELFF. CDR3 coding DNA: TGTGCCAGCAGCTTAAGAGCGGGAGGGCCAAACACCGGGGAGCTGTTTTTT.

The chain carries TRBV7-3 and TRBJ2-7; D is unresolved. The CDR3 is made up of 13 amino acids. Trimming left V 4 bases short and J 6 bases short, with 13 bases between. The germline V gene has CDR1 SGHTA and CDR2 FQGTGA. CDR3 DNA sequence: TGTGCCAGCAGCTCGTCCCCGGGTGGCGAGCAGTACTTC. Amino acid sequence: CASSSSPGGEQYF.

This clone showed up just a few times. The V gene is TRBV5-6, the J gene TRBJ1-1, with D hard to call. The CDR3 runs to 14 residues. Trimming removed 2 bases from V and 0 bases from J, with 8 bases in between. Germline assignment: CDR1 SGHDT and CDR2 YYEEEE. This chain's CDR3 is CASSFLGVNTEAFF. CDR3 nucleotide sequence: TGTGCCAGCAGCTTCTTAGGCGTGAACACTGAAGCTTTCTTT.

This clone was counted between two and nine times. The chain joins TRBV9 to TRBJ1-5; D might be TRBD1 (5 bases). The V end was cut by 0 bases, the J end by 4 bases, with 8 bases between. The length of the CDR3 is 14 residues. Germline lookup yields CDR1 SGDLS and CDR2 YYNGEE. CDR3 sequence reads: CASSVEGTNQPQHF. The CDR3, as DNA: TGTGCCAGCAGCGTAGAGGGGACGAATCAGCCCCAGCATTTT.

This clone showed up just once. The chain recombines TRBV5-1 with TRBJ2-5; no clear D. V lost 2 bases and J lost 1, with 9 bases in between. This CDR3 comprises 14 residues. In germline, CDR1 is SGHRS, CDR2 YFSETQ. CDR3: CASSFPMSQETQYF. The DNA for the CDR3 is TGCGCCAGCAGCTTCCCAATGAGCCAAGAGACCCAGTACTTC.

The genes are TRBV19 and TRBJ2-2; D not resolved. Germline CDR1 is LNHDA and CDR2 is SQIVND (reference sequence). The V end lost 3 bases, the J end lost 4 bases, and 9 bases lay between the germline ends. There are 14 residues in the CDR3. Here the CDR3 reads CASSITYFTGELFF. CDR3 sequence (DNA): TGTGCCAGTAGTATTACCTACTTCACCGGGGAGCTGTTTTTT.

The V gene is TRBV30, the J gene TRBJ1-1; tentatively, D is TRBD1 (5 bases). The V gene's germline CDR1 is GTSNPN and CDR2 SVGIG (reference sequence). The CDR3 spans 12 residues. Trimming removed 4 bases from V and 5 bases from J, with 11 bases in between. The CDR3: CAWNQGRTEAFF. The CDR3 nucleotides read TGTGCCTGGAACCAGGGTAGGACTGAAGCTTTCTTT.

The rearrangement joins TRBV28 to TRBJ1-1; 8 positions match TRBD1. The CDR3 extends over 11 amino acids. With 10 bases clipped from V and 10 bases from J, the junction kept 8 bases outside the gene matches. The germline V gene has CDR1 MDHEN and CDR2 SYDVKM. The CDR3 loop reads CAIGQGFRAFF. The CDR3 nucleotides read TGTGCCATCGGACAGGGTTTTCGAGCTTTCTTT. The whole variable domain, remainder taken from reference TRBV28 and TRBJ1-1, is DVKVTQSSRYLVKRTGEKVFLECVQDMDHENMFWYRQDPGLGLRLIYFSYDVKMKEKGDIPEGYSVSREKKERFSLILESASTNQTSMYLCAIGQGFRAFFGQGTRLTVV.

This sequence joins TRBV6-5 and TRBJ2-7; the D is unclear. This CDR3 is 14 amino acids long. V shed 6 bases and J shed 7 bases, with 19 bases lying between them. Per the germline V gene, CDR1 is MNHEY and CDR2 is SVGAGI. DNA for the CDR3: TGTGCCAGCAGCCCGATCGGTGGGGTCGGAGAGCAGTACTTC. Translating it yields CASSPIGGVGEQYF.

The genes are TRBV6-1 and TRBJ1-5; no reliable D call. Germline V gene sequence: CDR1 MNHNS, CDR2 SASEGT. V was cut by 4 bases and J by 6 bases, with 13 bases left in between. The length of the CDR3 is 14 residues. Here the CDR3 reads CASSGSGGVQPQHF. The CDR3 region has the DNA TGTGCCAGCAGTGGCTCGGGTGGGGTTCAGCCCCAGCATTTT.

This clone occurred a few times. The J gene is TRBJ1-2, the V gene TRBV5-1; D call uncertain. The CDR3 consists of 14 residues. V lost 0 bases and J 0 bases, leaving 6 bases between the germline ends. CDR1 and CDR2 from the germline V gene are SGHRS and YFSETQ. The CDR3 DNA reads TGCGCCAGCAGCTTGGAGGCTTCTAACTATGGCTACACCTTC. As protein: CASSLEASNYGYTF.

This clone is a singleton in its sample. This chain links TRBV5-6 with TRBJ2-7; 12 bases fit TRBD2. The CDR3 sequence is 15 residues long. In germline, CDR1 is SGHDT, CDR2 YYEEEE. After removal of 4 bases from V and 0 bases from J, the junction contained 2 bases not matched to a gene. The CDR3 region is CASSRLAGASYEQYF. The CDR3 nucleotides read TGTGCCAGCAGCCGACTAGCGGGAGCCTCCTACGAGCAGTACTTC.

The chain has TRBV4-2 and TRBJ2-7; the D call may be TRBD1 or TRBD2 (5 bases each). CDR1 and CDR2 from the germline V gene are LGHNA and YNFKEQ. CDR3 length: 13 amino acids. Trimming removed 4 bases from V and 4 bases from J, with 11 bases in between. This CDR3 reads CASSPGPAYEQYF. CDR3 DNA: TGTGCCAGCAGCCCGGGACCCGCATACGAGCAGTACTTC.

CDR3 region: CASSLPREGPDTQYF. The CDR3 coding sequence is TGTGCCAGCAGCTTGCCACGGGAGGGCCCAGATACGCAGTATTTT. The chain is built from TRBV5-5 and TRBJ2-3, with 8 bases that match TRBD2. This CDR3 region has 15 residues. From germline, CDR1 is SGHKS and CDR2 YYEKEE (reference sequence). V shed 1 base and J 4 bases; nucleotides not matched to a gene: 5.

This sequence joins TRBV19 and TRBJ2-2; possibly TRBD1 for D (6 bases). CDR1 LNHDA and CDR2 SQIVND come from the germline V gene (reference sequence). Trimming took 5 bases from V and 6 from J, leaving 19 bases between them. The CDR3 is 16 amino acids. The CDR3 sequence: CASSFRSKGVAGELFF. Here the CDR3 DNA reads TGTGCCAGTAGTTTCAGGTCCAAGGGGGTCGCCGGGGAGCTGTTTTTT.

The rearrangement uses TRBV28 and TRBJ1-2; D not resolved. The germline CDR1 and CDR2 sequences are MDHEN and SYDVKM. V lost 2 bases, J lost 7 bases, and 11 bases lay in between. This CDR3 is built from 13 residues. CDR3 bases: TGTGCCAGCAGTTTAATCCAGGCTCGTGGCTACACCTTC. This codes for CASSLIQARGYTF.

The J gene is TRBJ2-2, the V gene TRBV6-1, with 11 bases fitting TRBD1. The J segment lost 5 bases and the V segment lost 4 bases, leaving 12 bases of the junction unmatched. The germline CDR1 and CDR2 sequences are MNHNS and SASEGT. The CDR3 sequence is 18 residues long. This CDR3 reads CASSGGAGQGGGTGELFF. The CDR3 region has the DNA TGTGCCAGCAGTGGGGGCGCGGGACAGGGGGGAGGAACCGGGGAGCTGTTTTTT.